This T cell receptor beta chain was found in a study of T cell changes during pregnancy in multiple sclerosis. This clone came up a few times. Assay: immunoSEQ multiplex PCR; the TCRdb copy retains only in-frame clones and omits some. The sample shows over 55,000 clones, roughly 90% of them seen only once. V was clipped by 3 bases and J by 1 base, with 9 bases between them. The CDR3 is 14 residues long. Germline assignment: CDR1 MDHEN and CDR2 SYDVKM. The source was peripheral blood, collected in the first trimester of pregnancy. The chain recombines TRBV28 with TRBJ1-1, with D hard to call. This TCR came from a female donor with multiple sclerosis, enrolled in a pregnancy study. CDR3 coding DNA: TGTGCCAGCAGTTTGCGCCTTCCGAACACTGAAGCTTTCTTT. Protein: CASSLRLPNTEAFF.